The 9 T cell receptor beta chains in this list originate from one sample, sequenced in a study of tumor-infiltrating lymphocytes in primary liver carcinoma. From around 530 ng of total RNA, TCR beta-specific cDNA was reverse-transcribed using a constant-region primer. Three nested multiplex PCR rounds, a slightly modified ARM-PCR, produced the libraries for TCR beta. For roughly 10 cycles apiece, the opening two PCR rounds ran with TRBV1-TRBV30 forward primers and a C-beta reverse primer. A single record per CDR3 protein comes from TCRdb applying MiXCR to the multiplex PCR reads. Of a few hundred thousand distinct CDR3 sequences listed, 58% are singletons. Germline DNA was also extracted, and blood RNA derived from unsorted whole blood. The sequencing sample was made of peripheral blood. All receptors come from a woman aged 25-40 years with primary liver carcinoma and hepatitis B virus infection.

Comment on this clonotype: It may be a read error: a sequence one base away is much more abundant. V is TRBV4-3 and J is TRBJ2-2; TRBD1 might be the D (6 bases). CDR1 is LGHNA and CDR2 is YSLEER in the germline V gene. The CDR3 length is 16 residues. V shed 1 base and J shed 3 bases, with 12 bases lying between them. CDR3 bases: TGCGCCAGCAGCCAAGGGGGACACCCGGACACCGGGGAGCTGTTTTTT. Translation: CASSQGGHPDTGELFF.

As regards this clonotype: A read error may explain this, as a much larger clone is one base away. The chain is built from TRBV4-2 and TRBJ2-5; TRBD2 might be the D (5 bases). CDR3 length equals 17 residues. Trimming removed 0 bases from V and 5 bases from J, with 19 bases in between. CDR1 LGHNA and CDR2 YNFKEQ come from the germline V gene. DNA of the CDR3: TGTGCCAGCAGCCAAGAACCTCTAACGGGATACGGTGAGACCCAGTACTTC. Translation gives CASSQEPLTGYGETQYF.

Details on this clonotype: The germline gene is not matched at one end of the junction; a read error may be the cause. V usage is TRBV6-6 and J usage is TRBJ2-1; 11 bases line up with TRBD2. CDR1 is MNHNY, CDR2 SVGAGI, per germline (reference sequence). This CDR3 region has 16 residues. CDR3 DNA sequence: TGTGCCAGCAGTACACTTAGCGGGAGGGGTCGGTGTGAGCAGTTTTTC. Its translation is CASSTLSGRGRCEQFF.

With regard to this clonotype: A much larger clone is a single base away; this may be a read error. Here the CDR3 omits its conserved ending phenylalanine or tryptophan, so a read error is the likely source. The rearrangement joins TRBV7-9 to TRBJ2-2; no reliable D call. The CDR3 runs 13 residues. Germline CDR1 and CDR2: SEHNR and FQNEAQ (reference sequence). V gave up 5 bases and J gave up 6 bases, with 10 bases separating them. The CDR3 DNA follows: TGTGCCAGCAGCCCTGTCGACTCCGGGGAGCTGTTTCTT. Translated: CASSPVDSGELFL.

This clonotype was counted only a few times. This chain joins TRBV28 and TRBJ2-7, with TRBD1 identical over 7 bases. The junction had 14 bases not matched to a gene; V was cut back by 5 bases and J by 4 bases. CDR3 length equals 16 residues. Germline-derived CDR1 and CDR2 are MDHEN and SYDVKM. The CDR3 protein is CASSRPQGIRGYEQYF. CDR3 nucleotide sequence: TGTGCCAGCAGTCGCCCACAGGGGATTAGGGGTTACGAGCAGTACTTC.

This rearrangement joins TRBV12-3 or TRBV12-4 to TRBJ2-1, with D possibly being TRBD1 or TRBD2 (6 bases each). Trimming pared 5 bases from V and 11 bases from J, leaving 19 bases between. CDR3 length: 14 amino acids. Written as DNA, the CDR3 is TGTGCCAGCAGTGAGGGGACTGGGACAATGAAGCAGTTCTTC. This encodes CASSEGTGTMKQFF.

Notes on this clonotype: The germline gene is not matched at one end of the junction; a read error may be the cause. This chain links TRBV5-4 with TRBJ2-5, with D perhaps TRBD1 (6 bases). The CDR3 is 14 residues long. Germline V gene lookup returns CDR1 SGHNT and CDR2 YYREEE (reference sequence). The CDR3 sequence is CASSSGARQETRYF. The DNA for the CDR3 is TGTGCCAGCAGCTCAGGGGCGCGCCAAGAGACCCGGTACTTC. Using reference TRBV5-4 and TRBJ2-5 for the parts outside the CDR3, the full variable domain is ETGVTQSPTHLIKTRGQQVTLRCSSQSGHNTVSWYQQALGQGPQFIFQYYREEENGRGNFPPRFSGLQFPNYSSELNVNALELDDSALYLCASSSGARQETRYFGPGTRLLVL.

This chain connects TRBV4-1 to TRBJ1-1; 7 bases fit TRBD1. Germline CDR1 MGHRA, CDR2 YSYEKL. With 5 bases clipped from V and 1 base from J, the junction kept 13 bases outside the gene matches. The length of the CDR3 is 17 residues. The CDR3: CASSYLRSDRENTEAFF. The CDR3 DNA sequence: TGCGCCAGCAGCTACTTGCGCAGCGACAGGGAGAACACTGAAGCTTTCTTT.

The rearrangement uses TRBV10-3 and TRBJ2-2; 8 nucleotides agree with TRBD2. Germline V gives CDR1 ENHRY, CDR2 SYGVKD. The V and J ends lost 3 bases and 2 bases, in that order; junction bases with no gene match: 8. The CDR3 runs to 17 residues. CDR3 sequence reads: CAISDGSGTANTGELFF. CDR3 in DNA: TGTGCCATCAGTGATGGTAGCGGGACCGCAAACACCGGGGAGCTGTTTTTT.